This TCR beta chain stems from a study of Ad26.COV2.S vaccination and SARS-CoV-2 variants. In the study overall: The COV1001 Ad26.COV2.S trial arm included the donor. Into the muscle, Ad26.COV2.S was dosed once or twice, 56 days apart.

With V trimmed by 5 bases and J by 7 bases, 5 bases remained unmatched. CDR3 length: 13 residues. Looked up from germline, CDR1 is MNHEY and CDR2 is SVGAGI. Study outcomes and limitations: Placebo recipients had lower spike-specific TCR breadth than vaccine recipients.

A word on this clone: What it recognizes is unknown.

The treatment: 19 received Ad26.COV2.S at low or high dose, single or two shots; roughly five received placebo; per-sample allocation not given. Samples were taken on day 63 after the first vaccine or placebo injection. This table comes from immunoSEQ multiplex PCR, and its TCRdb copy is limited to in-frame clones, with some not included. The sample records hundreds of thousands of clones, 80% to 90% being singletons. The TCR sequence derives from a person aged 18-60 years who received the Ad26.COV2.S COVID-19 vaccine or a placebo. The chain combines TRBV6-5 with TRBJ1-5; 7 bases fit TRBD1. Source: peripheral blood, taken in a trial of Ad26.COV2.S vaccine versus placebo. The CDR3 DNA reads as TGTGCCAGCAGTAGGACAGGACAACAGCCCCAGCATTTT. Protein sequence: CASSRTGQQPQHF.